Each of the 8 T cell receptor beta chains below was sequenced from the same sample in a study of blood T cell repertoires in COVID-19. Only in-frame clones appear in the TCRdb table, and some are missing; sequencing was by immunoSEQ multiplex PCR. This table has around 250,000 clones, around nine tenths appearing once. Input material: PBMCs or T cells enriched from blood (not recorded which). Receptors were obtained from a woman aged 25 to 39 who had recovered from COVID-19.

The J gene is TRBJ2-5, the V gene TRBV24-1, with 7 bases matching TRBD1. Trimming at V came to 4 bases and at J to 5 bases, leaving 9 bases not matched to a gene. The CDR3 extends over 15 amino acids. The germline V gene has CDR1 KGHDR and CDR2 SFDVKD. The CDR3: CATSDRDRLPETQYF. DNA for the CDR3: TGTGCCACCAGTGACCGGGACAGACTACCGGAGACCCAGTACTTC.

The chain is built from TRBV19 and TRBJ1-3; D perhaps matches TRBD1 (6 bases). The CDR3 runs 20 residues. Trimming took 11 bases from V and 2 from J, leaving 34 bases between them. Germline V gene lookup returns CDR1 LNHDA and CDR2 SQIVND (reference sequence). Here the CDR3 reads CASLRAGGTRPKNAGNTIYF. The CDR3 nucleotides are TGTGCCTCTTTACGGGCGGGGGGCACAAGGCCCAAGAATGCTGGAAACACCATATATTTT.

The rearrangement uses TRBV4-3 and TRBJ1-1; D is uncertain. This CDR3 spans 14 amino acids. Trimming took 1 base from V and 1 from J, leaving 7 bases between them. Germline V gene data show CDR1 as LGHNA and CDR2 as YSLEER. The CDR3 sequence: CASSQGLGNTEAFF. The CDR3, as DNA: TGCGCCAGCAGCCAAGGCCTCGGGAACACTGAAGCTTTCTTT.

The CDR3 DNA follows: TGTGCCAGCAGCCGGGGGGGGAGCTCCTACAATGAGCAGTTCTTC. As protein: CASSRGGSSYNEQFF. This sequence joins TRBV5-8 and TRBJ2-1; TRBD2 agrees at 8 bases. There are 15 residues in the CDR3. Germline assignment: CDR1 SGHTS and CDR2 YDEGEE. V gave up 4 bases and J gave up 0 bases; unmatched junction bases: 3. Together with reference TRBV5-8 and TRBJ2-1, the CDR3 gives the full variable domain: EAGVTQSPTHLIKTRGQQATLRCSPISGHTSVYWYQQALGLGLQFLLWYDEGEERNRGNFPPRFSGRQFPNYSSELNVNALELEDSALYLCASSRGGSSYNEQFFGPGTRLTVL.

J is TRBJ2-3 and V is TRBV20-1, with D perhaps TRBD2 (5 bases). The CDR3 loop spans 11 amino acids. Germline V gene sequence: CDR1 DFQATT, CDR2 SNEGSKA (reference sequence). The chain's CDR3 is CSPSLGNTQYF. As DNA, the CDR3 is TGCAGCCCTAGCTTAGGGAATACGCAGTATTTT.

The chain links TRBV5-4 to TRBJ1-1; D may be TRBD1 (6 bases). Trimming took off 6 bases at V and 3 bases at J, with 18 bases between the two ends. CDR3 size: 15 residues. Germline V gene lookup returns CDR1 SGHNT and CDR2 YYREEE (reference sequence). CDR3 nucleotides: TGTGCCAGCAAAACACTCACAGGGAGGGACACTGAAGCTTTCTTT. Its protein is CASKTLTGRDTEAFF.

Turning to this clone: At one boundary the junction diverges from the germline segment, which might be a read error. Other nucleotide sequences from this sample produce the same CDR3. The genes are TRBV28 and TRBJ2-7, with TRBD1 matching over 8 bases. The CDR3 has 13 residues. Germline CDR1 MDHEN, CDR2 SYDVKM. The CDR3 sequence: CASSLYRGSEQYF. DNA for the CDR3: TGTGCCAGCAGTTTATACAGGGGGTCCGAGCAGTACTTT.

This clone is a singleton in its sample. The chain combines TRBV28 with TRBJ1-2; 7 bases align to TRBD1. Germline assignment: CDR1 MDHEN and CDR2 SYDVKM. V lost 3 bases, J lost 4 bases, and 5 bases stayed unmatched. This CDR3 spans 14 amino acids. The DNA for the CDR3 is TGTGCCAGCAGTTTGGACAGGACTTTCTATGGCTACACCTTC. The encoded protein is CASSLDRTFYGYTF.